What follows are 4 T cell receptor beta chains derived from one specimen sequenced in a study of blood T cell repertoires in COVID-19. This table comes from immunoSEQ multiplex PCR, and its TCRdb copy is limited to in-frame clones, with some not included. The sample shows tens of thousands of clones, about four fifths of them seen only once. The sequenced sample consisted of peripheral blood. Receptors were obtained from a human donor in a cohort sampled during active COVID-19.

This clone was recorded a few times. The V and J genes are TRBV5-4 and TRBJ1-1, with D possibly TRBD1 on 5 matching bases. The V end lost 9 bases, the J end lost 4 bases, and 22 bases lay between the germline ends. Germline CDR1 SGHNT, CDR2 YYREEE (reference sequence). This CDR3 contains 15 residues. As DNA, the CDR3 is TGTGCCACTCAGCCGGATCAGGGATATGGCACTGAAGCTTTCTTT. This codes for CATQPDQGYGTEAFF.

This clone was seen more than once but under ten times. This chain joins TRBV7-9 and TRBJ2-2; 7 bases align to TRBD1. CDR3 size: 16 residues. V gave up 2 bases and J gave up 6 bases; unmatched junction bases: 9. Per germline, CDR1 SEHNR and CDR2 FQNEAQ (reference sequence). Here the CDR3 reads CASSLPSDRAAGELFF. The CDR3 coding sequence is TGTGCCAGCAGCTTACCTTCCGACAGGGCCGCCGGGGAGCTGTTTTTT.

The V gene is TRBV6-2 or TRBV6-3, the J gene TRBJ2-7; D call uncertain. Germline loops: CDR1 MNHEY, CDR2 SVGEGT. V lost 2 bases and J 6 bases, leaving 5 bases between the germline ends. The CDR3 length is 11 residues. The CDR3 loop is CASSYVAEQYF. In DNA, the CDR3 is TGTGCCAGCAGTTACGTAGCCGAGCAGTACTTC.

The chain employs TRBV6-6 and TRBJ1-5; TRBD1 is a possible D gene (5 bases). CDR3 size: 14 residues. V shed 5 bases and J shed 4 bases, with 12 bases lying between them. Germline V gene data show CDR1 as MNHNY and CDR2 as SVGAGI (reference sequence). In DNA, the CDR3 is TGTGCCAGCAGTAACCAGGGTGGGAATCAGCCCCAGCATTTT. This translates into CASSNQGGNQPQHF.